A single sample gave rise to the 13 T cell receptor beta chains below, sequenced in a study of T cell responses to AZD1222 COVID-19 vaccine (dated by TCRdb to the early 2020s). The label giving this sample's time point can be read as: baseline before first vaccination. The library relied on the immunoSEQ multiplex PCR assay. Drawn from immuneACCESS, this table holds only the in-frame rearrangements with V and J called that TCRdb kept. Clones are partly lost; checked studies trace under half to an unresolved V gene and leave the rest unexplained. This sample lists roughly 180,000 clones; 90% to 95% were detected once. Jointly, the top ten make up about 9.2% of the sample. The sample consisted of peripheral blood, taken on day 0 of AZD1222 vaccination. These TCRs come from an adult in good health.

This rearrangement joins TRBV9 to TRBJ1-1, with 7 bases matching TRBD1. From germline, CDR1 is SGDLS and CDR2 YYNGEE. The length of the CDR3 is 15 residues. The V and J ends lost 5 bases and 1 base, in that order; junction bases with no gene match: 8. CDR3 in DNA: TGTGCCAGCAGTCTGACAGGGTCTGGGAACACTGAAGCTTTCTTT. Protein sequence: CASSLTGSGNTEAFF.

V and J are TRBV9 and TRBJ1-6; 9 bases are a match to TRBD1. This CDR3 is built from 16 residues. The V gene's germline CDR1 is SGDLS and CDR2 YYNGEE. J lost 10 bases, V lost 4 bases, and 12 bases had no gene match. CDR3 nucleotides: TGTGCCAGCAGCCTAGATTCGGGACAGGGTCGGTCACCCCTCCACTTT. This encodes CASSLDSGQGRSPLHF.

This chain uses TRBV6-2 or TRBV6-3 with TRBJ2-7; D gene ambiguous. The CDR3 sequence is 15 residues long. The ends were cut back, 2 bases at V and 3 bases at J, with 14 bases in the middle. Germline V gene lookup returns CDR1 MNHEY and CDR2 SVGEGT. The DNA of the CDR3 is TGTGCCAGCAGTTACGGACCCAAACCGATCTACGAGCAGTACTTC. Amino acids: CASSYGPKPIYEQYF.

V usage is TRBV30 and J usage is TRBJ2-1; the match to TRBD1 covers 11 bases. Trimming cost V 4 bases and J 7 bases; bases outside gene matches: 6. Germline values: CDR1 GTSNPN, CDR2 SVGIG (reference sequence). This CDR3 has 14 residues. The CDR3 spells CAWNPGTGGNEQFF. The CDR3 coding sequence is TGTGCCTGGAACCCCGGGACAGGGGGGAATGAGCAGTTCTTC.

The J gene is TRBJ1-1, the V gene TRBV6-5; possible D gene TRBD1, 6 bases. There are 14 residues in the CDR3. Trimming left V 5 bases short and J 6 bases short, with 16 bases between. The germline gives CDR1 MNHEY, CDR2 SVGAGI. The CDR3 sequence is CASSIHRAVAEAFF. In DNA form, the CDR3 reads TGTGCCAGCAGTATTCACAGGGCGGTGGCTGAAGCTTTCTTT.

V and J are TRBV2 and TRBJ2-7; D is perhaps TRBD2 (5 bases). Trimming left V 7 bases short and J 3 bases short, with 7 bases between. CDR3 size: 11 residues. Germline V gene sequence: CDR1 SNHLY, CDR2 FYNNEI. CDR3 residues: CASTGSYEQYF. The CDR3 nucleotides are TGTGCCAGCACGGGAAGCTACGAGCAGTACTTC. The full variable domain, with the rest looked up from reference TRBV2 and TRBJ2-7, is EPEVTQTPSHQVTQMGQEVILRCVPISNHLYFYWYRQILGQKVEFLVSFYNNEISEKSEIFDDQFSVERPDGSNFTLKIRSTKLEDSAMYFCASTGSYEQYFGPGTRLTVT.

The V gene is TRBV4-3, the J gene TRBJ2-1; 7 bases fit TRBD1. CDR1 is LGHNA and CDR2 is YSLEER in the germline V gene. This CDR3 is built from 16 residues. Trimming removed 4 bases from V and 8 bases from J; junction bases left unmatched: 14. CDR3 sequence (DNA): TGCGCCAGCAGCCGCCAAATAAACAGGGGAGCTTATGAGCAGTTCTTC. This translates into CASSRQINRGAYEQFF.

The CDR3 here is CASSNPGTASQYF. CDR3 in DNA: TGTGCCAGCAGCAATCCCGGGACAGCATCTCAGTACTTC. The chain joins TRBV6-2 or TRBV6-3 to TRBJ2-7; 7 bases are shared with TRBD1. The V gene's germline CDR1 is MNHEY and CDR2 SVGEGT. With 6 bases clipped from V and 10 bases from J, the junction kept 12 bases outside the gene matches. The CDR3 has 13 amino acids.

The V and J genes are TRBV5-1 and TRBJ2-3; 8 bases line up with TRBD1. Germline V gene lookup returns CDR1 SGHRS and CDR2 YFSETQ. The CDR3 length is 15 residues. The ends lost 4 bases at V and 10 bases at J; junction bases unmatched: 14. The CDR3 DNA is TGCGCCAGCAGCGGGGGCCCGACAGGGGAGATGTCGCAGTATTTT. Translated: CASSGGPTGEMSQYF.

The chain joins TRBV5-6 to TRBJ1-1; unclear D gene. The CDR3 runs to 15 residues. V lost 3 bases and J lost 1, with 13 bases in between. Germline V lookup: CDR1 SGHDT, CDR2 YYEEEE. The CDR3 DNA is TGTGCCAGCAGCTCCGAACGGCGGACGAACACTGAAGCTTTCTTT. This encodes CASSSERRTNTEAFF.

CDR3 amino acids: CASSFRDTIRDEQFF. CDR3 bases: TGCGCCAGCAGCTTCCGGGACACGATCAGGGATGAGCAGTTCTTC. The rearrangement uses TRBV5-1 and TRBJ2-1, with a weak D call TRBD1 (6 bases). Germline CDR1 is SGHRS and CDR2 is YFSETQ. Trimming cost V 2 bases and J 8 bases, with 17 bases left between them. This CDR3 contains 15 residues. The variable domain in full, completed from reference TRBV5-1 and TRBJ2-1, reads KAGVTQTPRYLIKTRGQQVTLSCSPISGHRSVSWYQQTPGQGLQFLFEYFSETQRNKGNFPGRFSGRQFSNSRSEMNVSTLELGDSALYLCASSFRDTIRDEQFFGPGTRLTVL.

V is TRBV9 and J is TRBJ1-1; no reliable D call. Per germline, CDR1 SGDLS and CDR2 YYNGEE. The CDR3 totals 13 residues. The V end lost 2 bases, the J end lost 5 bases, and 10 bases lay between the germline ends. The DNA for the CDR3 is TGTGCCAGCAGCGTGGCCGAACAGACTGAAGCTTTCTTT. It yields the protein CASSVAEQTEAFF.

The rearrangement uses TRBV29-1 and TRBJ2-5; possible D gene TRBD2, 6 bases. The CDR3 is made up of 13 amino acids. V was shortened by 1 base and J by 5 bases, with 11 bases between the two germline ends. The germline gives CDR1 SQVTM, CDR2 ANQGSEA. CDR3 protein: CSVEGAGHETQYF. DNA for the CDR3: TGCAGCGTTGAAGGGGCGGGGCACGAGACCCAGTACTTC. Full variable domain (missing parts from reference TRBV29-1 and TRBJ2-5): SAVISQKPSRDICQRGTSLTIQCQVDSQVTMMFWYRQQPGQSLTLIATANQGSEATYESGFVIDKFPISRPNLTFSTLTVSNMSPEDSSIYLCSVEGAGHETQYFGPGTRLLVL.